This T cell receptor beta chain was recorded in a study of beta chain features in type 1 diabetes. With respect to this clone: Its matching antigen is unknown.

Sequenced material consisted of expressed TCRB transcripts (all of the isolated RNA was reverse transcribed). This table comes from immunoSEQ multiplex PCR, and its TCRdb copy is limited to in-frame clones, with some not included. This table has 250,000 to 300,000 clones, approximately 24% appearing once. CDR1 and CDR2 from the germline V gene are SGHVS and FNYEAQ. J gave up 0 bases and V 1 base, and 6 bases lay outside the gene matches. This CDR3 region has 17 residues. Overall study findings and caveats: Shorter templates might be favored by PCR, and equally so in patients and in controls. Patients with Type 1 diabetes showed moderately but significantly shorter TCRB CDR3s in all four CD4+ subsets. Among patients, naive, central memory and Treg TCRB repertoires appeared more similar than among healthy donors.

The rearrangement links TRBV7-6 to TRBJ2-3; 8 bases agree with TRBD2. The clonotype was recovered from a woman in her 30s with type 1 diabetes. Sequencing was carried out using naive CD4+ T cells from blood. In DNA form, the CDR3 reads TGTGCCAGCAGCTTAGTTTGGGCTAGCGGGAGCACAGATACGCAGTATTTT. Its protein product is CASSLVWASGSTDTQYF.